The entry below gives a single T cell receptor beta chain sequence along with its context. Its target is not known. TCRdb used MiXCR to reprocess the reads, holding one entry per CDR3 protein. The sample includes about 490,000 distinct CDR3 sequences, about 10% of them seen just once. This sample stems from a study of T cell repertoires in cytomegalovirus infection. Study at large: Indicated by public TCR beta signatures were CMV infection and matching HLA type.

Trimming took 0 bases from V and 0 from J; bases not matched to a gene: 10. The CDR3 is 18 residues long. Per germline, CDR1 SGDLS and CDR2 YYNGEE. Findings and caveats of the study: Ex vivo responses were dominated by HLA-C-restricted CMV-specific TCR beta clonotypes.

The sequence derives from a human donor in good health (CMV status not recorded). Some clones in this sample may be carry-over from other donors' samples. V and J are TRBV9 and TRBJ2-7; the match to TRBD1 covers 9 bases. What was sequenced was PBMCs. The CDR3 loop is CASSVGLAGTGSSYEQYF. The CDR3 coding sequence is TGTGCCAGCAGCGTAGGACTGGCCGGGACAGGGAGCTCCTACGAGCAGTACTTC.